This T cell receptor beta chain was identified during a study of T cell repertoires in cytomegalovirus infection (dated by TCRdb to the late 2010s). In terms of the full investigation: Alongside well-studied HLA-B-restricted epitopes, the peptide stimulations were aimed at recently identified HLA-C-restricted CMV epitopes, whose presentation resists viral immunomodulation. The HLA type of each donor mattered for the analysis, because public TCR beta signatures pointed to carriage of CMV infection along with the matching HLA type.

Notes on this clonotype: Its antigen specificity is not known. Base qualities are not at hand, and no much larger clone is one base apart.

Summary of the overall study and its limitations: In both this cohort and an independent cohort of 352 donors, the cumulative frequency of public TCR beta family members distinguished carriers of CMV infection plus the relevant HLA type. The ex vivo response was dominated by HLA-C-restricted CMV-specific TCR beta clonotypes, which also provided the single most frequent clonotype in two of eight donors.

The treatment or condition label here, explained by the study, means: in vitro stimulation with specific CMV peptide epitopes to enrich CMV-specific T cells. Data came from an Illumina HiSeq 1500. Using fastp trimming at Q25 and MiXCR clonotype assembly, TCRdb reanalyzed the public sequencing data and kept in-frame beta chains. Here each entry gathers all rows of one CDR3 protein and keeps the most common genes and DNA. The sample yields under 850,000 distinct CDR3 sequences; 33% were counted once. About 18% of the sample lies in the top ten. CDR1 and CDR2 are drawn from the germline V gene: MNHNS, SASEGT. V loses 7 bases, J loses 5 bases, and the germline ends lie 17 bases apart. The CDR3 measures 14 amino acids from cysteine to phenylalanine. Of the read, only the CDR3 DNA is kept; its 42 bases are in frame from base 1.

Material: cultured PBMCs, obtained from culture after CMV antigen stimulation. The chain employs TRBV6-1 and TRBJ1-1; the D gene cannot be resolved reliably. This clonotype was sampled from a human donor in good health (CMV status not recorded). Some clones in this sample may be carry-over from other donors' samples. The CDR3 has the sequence CASTERLGGTEAFF. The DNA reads TGTGCCAGCACCGAAAGGTTGGGTGGAACTGAAGCTTTCTTT.